The 17 T cell receptor beta chains below come from one sample, sequenced in a study of identical twins. Each CDR3 protein is one row after TCRdb ran MiXCR on the 5' RACE reads. This table has about 190,000 distinct CDR3 sequences, about 16% appearing once. The sample also formed part of further work on T cells expressing NK-cell markers.

The sequencing input was CD8+ T cells sorted from blood. These receptor sequences come from a woman younger than 35 in good health.

The V and J genes are TRBV7-2 and TRBJ2-1; TRBD1 is a possible D gene (6 bases). The germline V gene has CDR1 SGHTA and CDR2 FQGNSA. The ends were cut back, 8 bases at V and 9 bases at J, with 8 bases in the middle. The CDR3 consists of 10 residues. CDR3 loop: CASGGAEQFF. The CDR3 DNA reads as TGTGCCAGCGGGGGCGCTGAGCAGTTCTTC.

The genes are TRBV7-9 and TRBJ1-2; D remains unclear. The V gene's germline CDR1 is SEHNR and CDR2 FQNEAQ (reference sequence). This CDR3 is built from 11 residues. V was cut by 7 bases and J by 8 bases, with 11 bases left in between. This CDR3 is CASMVLNGYTF. DNA of the CDR3: TGTGCCAGCATGGTCTTGAACGGCTACACCTTC.

In this sample, this clonotype turned up a few times. This chain uses TRBV11-2 with TRBJ2-7; possible D gene TRBD2, 6 bases. The CDR3 has 12 residues. Germline CDR1 SGHAT, CDR2 FQNNGV. Trimming removed 3 bases at V and 7 bases at J, with 10 bases between. CDR3 in DNA: TGTGCCAGCAGCTTGGGCGGGAAGGAGCAGTACTTC. Its translation: CASSLGGKEQYF.

The chain is built from TRBV9 and TRBJ2-3; D remains ambiguous. V lost 3 bases and J 6 bases, leaving 2 bases between the germline ends. Germline CDR1 is SGDLS and CDR2 is YYNGEE. CDR3 size: 10 residues. The CDR3 sequence: CASSADTQYF. The CDR3 DNA follows: TGTGCCAGCAGCGCCGATACGCAGTATTTT.

The chain is built from TRBV15 and TRBJ2-5; D unclear. The CDR3 runs 15 residues. Germline V lookup: CDR1 LNHNV, CDR2 YYDKDF (reference sequence). V lost 0 bases and J 2 bases, leaving 10 bases between the germline ends. CDR3 sequence reads: CATSRDAGVQETQYF. CDR3 DNA sequence: TGTGCCACCAGCAGAGATGCAGGTGTTCAAGAGACCCAGTACTTC. Using reference TRBV15 and TRBJ2-5 for the parts outside the CDR3, the full variable domain is DAMVIQNPRYQVTQFGKPVTLSCSQTLNHNVMYWYQQKSSQAPKLLFHYYDKDFNNEADTPDNFQSRRPNTSFCFLDIRSPGLGDTAMYLCATSRDAGVQETQYFGPGTRLLVL.

The chain couples TRBV7-9 to TRBJ1-1, with TRBD1 as a possible D gene (6 bases). V was clipped by 4 bases and J by 8 bases, with 11 bases between them. The germline gives CDR1 SEHNR, CDR2 FQNEAQ (reference sequence). CDR3 length: 12 residues. CDR3 DNA: TGTGCCAGCAGCTCCCAGGGGCGGGAAGCTTTCTTT. Translated: CASSSQGREAFF.

The chain employs TRBV10-3 and TRBJ2-5; D possibly corresponds to TRBD1 (6 bases). In germline, CDR1 is ENHRY, CDR2 SYGVKD. There are 14 residues in the CDR3. With 5 bases removed from V and 2 bases from J, the gap between germline ends came to 12 bases. CDR3 residues: CAISSGVEQETQYF. In DNA, the CDR3 is TGTGCCATCAGTTCAGGGGTTGAGCAAGAGACCCAGTACTTC.

The sample holds a few counts of this clonotype. The DNA is left out, because the CDR3 cannot be placed on it with certainty; the CDR3 is given as TCRdb lists it. The V and J genes are TRBV19 and TRBJ1-5. The CDR3 is made up of 15 amino acids, end residues included. Germline V gene data show CDR1 as LNHDA and CDR2 as SQIVND (reference sequence). CDR3: CASSILAAGNQPQHF.

This clonotype was observed a few times. The chain couples TRBV7-6 to TRBJ2-3, with 7 bases that match TRBD2. With 2 bases clipped from V and 4 bases from J, the junction kept 15 bases outside the gene matches. Germline V gene data show CDR1 as SGHVS and CDR2 as FNYEAQ. The CDR3 has 18 amino acids. In nucleotides, the CDR3 is TGTGCCAGCAGCTTAAGCGGGCTAGCGGCCGCCTTTTCAGATACGCAGTATTTT. Its protein is CASSLSGLAAAFSDTQYF.

The CDR3 coding sequence is TGTGCCAGCAGCCACTGGACAGGGCGGAATCAGCCCCAGCATTTT. It codes for CASSHWTGRNQPQHF. The chain joins TRBV16 to TRBJ1-5; TRBD1 agrees at 8 bases. This CDR3 is built from 15 residues. Germline CDR1 and CDR2: KGHSY and FQNENV. J gave up 4 bases and V 3 bases, and 5 bases lay outside the gene matches.

This clonotype was detected only a few times. The chain joins TRBV7-9 to TRBJ2-1; D gene ambiguous. V was cut by 3 bases and J by 6 bases, with 15 bases left in between. CDR1 is SEHNR, CDR2 FQNEAQ, per germline (reference sequence). The length of the CDR3 is 15 residues. CDR3 nucleotide sequence: TGTGCCAGCAGCTTTGAGATACGAGTCTCCAATGAGCAGTTCTTC. It translates to CASSFEIRVSNEQFF.

A few counts support this clonotype. The V gene is TRBV9, the J gene TRBJ2-3; D is undetermined. The CDR3 spans 16 residues. Per germline, CDR1 SGDLS and CDR2 YYNGEE. V was trimmed by 1 base and J by 4 bases, leaving 16 bases between them. CDR3 DNA: TGTGCCAGCAGCGTAATGTCGACCTACCCCGCAGATACGCAGTATTTT. Its protein product is CASSVMSTYPADTQYF.

CDR3 amino acids: CASGGWNQPQHF. CDR3 bases: TGCGCCAGCGGAGGTTGGAATCAGCCCCAGCATTTT. The chain joins TRBV10-2 to TRBJ1-5; D ambiguous. V gave up 8 bases and J gave up 4 bases, with 9 bases separating them. Germline V gene sequence: CDR1 WSHSY, CDR2 SAAADI. The CDR3 totals 12 residues.

This clonotype has only a few counts. This chain joins TRBV6-5 and TRBJ2-4; D perhaps matches TRBD2 (6 bases). Trimming pared 2 bases from V and 12 bases from J, leaving 8 bases between. Germline V gene data show CDR1 as MNHEY and CDR2 as SVGAGI. The CDR3 runs to 11 residues. This chain's CDR3 is CASSYGGYQYF. CDR3 bases: TGTGCCAGCAGTTACGGGGGGTATCAGTACTTC.

The chain has TRBV29-1 and TRBJ1-2; tentatively, D is TRBD1 (5 bases). Germline CDR1 SQVTM, CDR2 ANQGSEA. CDR3 length: 12 residues. The V end lost 6 bases, the J end lost 7 bases, and 15 bases lay between the germline ends. The CDR3 protein is CSVASHRPGYTF. Here the CDR3 DNA reads TGCAGCGTAGCGTCACACAGGCCTGGCTACACCTTC.

This clonotype was seen at least ten times. V is TRBV20-1 and J is TRBJ2-1; D is unresolved. CDR1 is DFQATT, CDR2 SNEGSKA, per germline (reference sequence). The CDR3 spans 13 residues. V lost 7 bases, J lost 6 bases, and 16 bases lay in between. CDR3 residues: CSGVYKPSNEQFF. In nucleotides, the CDR3 is TGCAGTGGGGTTTATAAGCCCTCCAATGAGCAGTTCTTC.

This clonotype was found a few times. The chain couples TRBV7-9 to TRBJ1-2; D remains unclear. The CDR3 runs to 15 residues. V was cut by 0 bases and J by 2 bases, with 10 bases left in between. The germline V gene has CDR1 SEHNR and CDR2 FQNEAQ (reference sequence). In DNA form, the CDR3 reads TGTGCCAGCAGCTTAGCGTGGGTATCGAACTATGGCTACACCTTC. Its translation is CASSLAWVSNYGYTF. Looking up the rest from reference TRBV7-9 and TRBJ1-2 gives the full variable domain: DTGVSQNPRHKITKRGQNVTFRCDPISEHNRLYWYRQTLGQGPEFLTYFQNEAQLEKSRLLSDRFSAERPKGSFSTLEIQRTEQGDSAMYLCASSLAWVSNYGYTFGSGTRLTVV.